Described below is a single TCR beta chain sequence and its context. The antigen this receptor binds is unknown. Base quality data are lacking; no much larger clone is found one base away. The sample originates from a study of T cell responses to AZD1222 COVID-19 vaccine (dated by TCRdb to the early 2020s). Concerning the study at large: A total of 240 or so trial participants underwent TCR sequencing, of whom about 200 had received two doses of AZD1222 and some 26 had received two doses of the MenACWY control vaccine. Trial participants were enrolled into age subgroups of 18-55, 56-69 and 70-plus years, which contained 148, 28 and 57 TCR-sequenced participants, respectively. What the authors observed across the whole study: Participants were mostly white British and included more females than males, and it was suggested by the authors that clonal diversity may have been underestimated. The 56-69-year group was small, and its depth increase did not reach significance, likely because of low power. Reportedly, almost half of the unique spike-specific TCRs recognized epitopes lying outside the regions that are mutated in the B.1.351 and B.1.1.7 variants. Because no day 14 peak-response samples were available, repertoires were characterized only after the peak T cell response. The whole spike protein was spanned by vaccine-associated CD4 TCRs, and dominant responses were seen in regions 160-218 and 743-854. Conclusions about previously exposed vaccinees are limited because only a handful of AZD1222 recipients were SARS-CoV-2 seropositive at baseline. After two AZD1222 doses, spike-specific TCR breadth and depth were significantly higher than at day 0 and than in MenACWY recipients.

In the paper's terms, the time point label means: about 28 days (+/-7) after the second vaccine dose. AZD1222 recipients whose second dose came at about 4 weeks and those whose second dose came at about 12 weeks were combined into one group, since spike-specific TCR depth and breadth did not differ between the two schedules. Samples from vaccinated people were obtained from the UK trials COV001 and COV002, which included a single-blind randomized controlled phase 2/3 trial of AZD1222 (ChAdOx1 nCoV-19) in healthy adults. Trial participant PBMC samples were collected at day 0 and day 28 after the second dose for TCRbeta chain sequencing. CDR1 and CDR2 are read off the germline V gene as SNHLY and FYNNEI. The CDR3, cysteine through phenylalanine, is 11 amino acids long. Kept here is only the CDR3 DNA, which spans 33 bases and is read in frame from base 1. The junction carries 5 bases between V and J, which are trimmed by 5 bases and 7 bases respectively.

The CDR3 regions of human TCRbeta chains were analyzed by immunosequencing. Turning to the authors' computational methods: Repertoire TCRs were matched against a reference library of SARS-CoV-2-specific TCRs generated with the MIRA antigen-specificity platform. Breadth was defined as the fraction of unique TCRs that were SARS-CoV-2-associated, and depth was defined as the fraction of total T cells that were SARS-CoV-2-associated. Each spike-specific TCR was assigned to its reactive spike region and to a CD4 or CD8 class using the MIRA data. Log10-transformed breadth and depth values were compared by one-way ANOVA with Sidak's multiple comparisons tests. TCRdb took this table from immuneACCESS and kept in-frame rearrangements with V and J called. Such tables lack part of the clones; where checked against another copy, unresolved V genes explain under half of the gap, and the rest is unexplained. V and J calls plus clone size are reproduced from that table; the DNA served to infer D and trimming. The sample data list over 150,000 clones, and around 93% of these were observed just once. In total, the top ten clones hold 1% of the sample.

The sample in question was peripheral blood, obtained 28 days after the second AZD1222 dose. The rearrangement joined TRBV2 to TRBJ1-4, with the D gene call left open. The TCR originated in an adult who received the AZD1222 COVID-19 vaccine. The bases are TGTGCCAGCAGTTATACTGAAAAACTGTTTTTT. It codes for CASSYTEKLFF.